Following are 10 T cell receptor beta chains from one sample sequenced in a study of immune evolution from preneoplasia to lung adenocarcinoma. Only in-frame clones appear in the TCRdb table, and some are missing; sequencing was by immunoSEQ multiplex PCR. The table lists about 11,000 clones, around three quarters of them singletons. The sample was FFPE normal lung tissue adjacent to the tumor. These receptors came from a person between 55 and 69 years old with lung adenocarcinoma. Some clones in this sample may be carry-over from other donors' samples.

A single count supports this clone. The chain has TRBV28 and TRBJ2-5; the D is unclear. Germline CDR1 reads MDHEN; CDR2 reads SYDVKM. CDR3 length: 12 amino acids. With 6 bases removed from V and 5 bases from J, the gap between germline ends came to 10 bases. The CDR3 bases are TGTGCCAGCAGCCTTTACGGGGAGACCCAGTACTTC. Encoded protein: CASSLYGETQYF.

This clone was seen a few times. V usage is TRBV10-3 and J usage is TRBJ1-5; D unclear. The CDR3 is made up of 14 amino acids. The germline CDR1 and CDR2 sequences are ENHRY and SYGVKD. Trimming took 9 bases from V and 1 from J, leaving 13 bases between them. The CDR3 DNA reads TGTGCCATAGGAATGGAGGGAAGCAATCAGCCCCAGCATTTT. Protein sequence: CAIGMEGSNQPQHF.

The chain combines TRBV5-1 with TRBJ2-5; D ambiguous. Germline loops: CDR1 SGHRS, CDR2 YFSETQ. V was shortened by 0 bases and J by 1 base, with 4 bases between the two germline ends. CDR3 length equals 13 residues. The CDR3 DNA reads as TGCGCCAGCAGCTTGGGCGGCCAAGAGACCCAGTACTTC. Protein: CASSLGGQETQYF.

This clone was found once. V and J are TRBV7-2 and TRBJ2-4; possibly TRBD2 for D (7 bases). Germline values: CDR1 SGHTA, CDR2 FQGNSA. With 2 bases removed from V and 2 bases from J, the gap between germline ends came to 13 bases. The CDR3 has 16 residues. The CDR3 nucleotides are TGTGCCAGCAGCTTAAGTTCGGGGGGCTCCAAAAACATTCAGTACTTC. Its translation is CASSLSSGGSKNIQYF.

V usage is TRBV30 and J usage is TRBJ1-6; D remains unclear. Looked up from germline, CDR1 is GTSNPN and CDR2 is SVGIG (reference sequence). The CDR3 consists of 13 residues. The germline V and J ends were trimmed by 8 bases and 1 base, with 9 bases remaining between them. The CDR3 loop is CAVDGSYNSPLHF. The CDR3 DNA reads as TGTGCCGTGGACGGATCCTATAATTCACCCCTCCACTTT.

As to this clone: One end of the junction varies from germline; a read error may be responsible. For the CDR3, the DNA is TGTGCTAGCAGCCATGGCCCGGGGCTCGGGTACGAGCAGTACTTC. Residues: CASSHGPGLGYEQYF. The V call is TRBV7-7, the J call TRBJ2-7; D tentatively fits TRBD1 or TRBD2 (5 bases each). Germline V lookup: CDR1 SSHAT, CDR2 FNYEAQ (reference sequence). The length of the CDR3 is 15 residues.

This sequence joins TRBV2 and TRBJ1-1; D not resolved. The ends were cut back, 6 bases at V and 1 base at J, with 9 bases in the middle. Germline CDR1 SNHLY, CDR2 FYNNEI. The CDR3 loop spans 13 amino acids. This CDR3 is CASSRLGNTEAFF. CDR3 bases: TGTGCCAGCAGCCGACTGGGGAACACTGAAGCTTTCTTT.

This clone turned up a few times. This rearrangement joins TRBV7-9 to TRBJ1-3; 8 bases fit TRBD1. Germline CDR1 reads SEHNR; CDR2 reads FQNEAQ (reference sequence). V was clipped by 3 bases and J by 6 bases; unmatched bases: 4. The length of the CDR3 is 14 residues. The CDR3 DNA reads as TGTGCCAGCAGCTTCGGACAGGGAGAAAACACCATATATTTT. Translated: CASSFGQGENTIYF.

The chain employs TRBV19 and TRBJ1-2; D remains ambiguous. The V and J ends lost 6 bases and 7 bases respectively, with 24 bases between them. This CDR3 has 16 residues. The germline V gene encodes CDR1 LNHDA and CDR2 SQIVND (reference sequence). The CDR3 loop reads CASSKQTGGGVSGYTF. CDR3 coding DNA: TGTGCCAGTAGCAAGCAAACTGGAGGAGGAGTAAGTGGCTACACCTTC. The full variable domain, with the rest looked up from reference TRBV19 and TRBJ1-2, is DGGITQSPKYLFRKEGQNVTLSCEQNLNHDAMYWYRQDPGQGLRLIYYSQIVNDFQKGDIAEGYSVSREKKESFPLTVTSAQKNPTAFYLCASSKQTGGGVSGYTFGSGTRLTVV.

This chain uses TRBV2 with TRBJ2-5; either TRBD1 or TRBD2 may supply D (5 bases each). Trimming stripped 3 bases from V and 5 bases from J, with 10 bases between. Germline loops: CDR1 SNHLY, CDR2 FYNNEI. The CDR3 is 13 amino acids. The CDR3 spells CASSEGDGETQYF. CDR3 DNA sequence: TGTGCCAGCAGTGAGGGGGACGGTGAGACCCAGTACTTC.